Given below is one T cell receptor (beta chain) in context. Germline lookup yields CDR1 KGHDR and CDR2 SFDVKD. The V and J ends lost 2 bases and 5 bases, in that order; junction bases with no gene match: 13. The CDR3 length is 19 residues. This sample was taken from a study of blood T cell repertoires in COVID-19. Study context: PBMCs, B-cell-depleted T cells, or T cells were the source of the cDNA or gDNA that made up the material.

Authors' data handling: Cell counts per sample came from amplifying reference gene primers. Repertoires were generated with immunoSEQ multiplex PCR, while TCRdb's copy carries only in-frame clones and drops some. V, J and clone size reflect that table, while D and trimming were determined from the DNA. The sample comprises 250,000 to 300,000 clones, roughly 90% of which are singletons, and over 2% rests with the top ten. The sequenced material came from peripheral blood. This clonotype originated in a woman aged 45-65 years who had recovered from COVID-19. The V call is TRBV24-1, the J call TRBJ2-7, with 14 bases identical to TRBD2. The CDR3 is CATSDSGTSGREPTHEQYF. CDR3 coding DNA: TGTGCCACCAGTGATTCGGGGACTAGCGGGAGAGAGCCAACCCACGAGCAGTACTTC.